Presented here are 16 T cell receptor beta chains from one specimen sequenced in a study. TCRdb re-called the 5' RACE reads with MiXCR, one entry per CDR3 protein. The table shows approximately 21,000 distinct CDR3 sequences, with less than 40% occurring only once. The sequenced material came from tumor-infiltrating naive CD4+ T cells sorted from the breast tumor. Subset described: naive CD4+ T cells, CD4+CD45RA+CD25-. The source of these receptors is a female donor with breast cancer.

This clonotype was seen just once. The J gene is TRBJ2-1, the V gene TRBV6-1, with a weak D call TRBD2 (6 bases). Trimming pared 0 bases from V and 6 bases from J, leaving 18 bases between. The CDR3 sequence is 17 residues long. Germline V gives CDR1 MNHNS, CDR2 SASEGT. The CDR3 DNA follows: TGTGCCAGCAGTGAAGCGCCCGGGACTGGGGCCTTCAATGAGCAGTTCTTC. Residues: CASSEAPGTGAFNEQFF.

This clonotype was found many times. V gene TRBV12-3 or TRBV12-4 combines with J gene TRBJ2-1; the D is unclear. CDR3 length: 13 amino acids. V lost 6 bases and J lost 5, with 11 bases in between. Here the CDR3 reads CASSLRRDNEQFF. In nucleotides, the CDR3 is TGTGCCAGCAGCCTGCGTAGAGACAATGAGCAGTTCTTC.

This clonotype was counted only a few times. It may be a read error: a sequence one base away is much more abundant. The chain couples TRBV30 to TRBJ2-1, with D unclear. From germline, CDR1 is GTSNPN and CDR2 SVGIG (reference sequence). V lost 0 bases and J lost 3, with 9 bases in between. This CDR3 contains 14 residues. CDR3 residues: CAWSVRGFYNEQFF. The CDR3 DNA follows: TGTGCCTGGAGTGTACGAGGCTTCTACAATGAGCAGTTCTTC.

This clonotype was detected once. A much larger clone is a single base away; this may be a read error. The CDR3 region has the DNA TGCGCCAGCAGCTCTGGACAGAGGGCTTTTGGAAACACCATATATTTT. It specifies CASSSGQRAFGNTIYF. The chain has TRBV5-1 and TRBJ1-3; TRBD1 might be the D (6 bases). The ends were cut back, 3 bases at V and 3 bases at J, with 16 bases in the middle. CDR3 length: 16 amino acids. Germline loops: CDR1 SGHRS, CDR2 YFSETQ.

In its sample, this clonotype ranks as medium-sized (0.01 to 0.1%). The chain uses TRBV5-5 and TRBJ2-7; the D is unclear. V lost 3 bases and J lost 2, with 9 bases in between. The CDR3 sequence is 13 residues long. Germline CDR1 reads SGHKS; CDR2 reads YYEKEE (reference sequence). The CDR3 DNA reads TGTGCCAGCAGCTACCACGGAGCCTACGAGCAGTACTTC. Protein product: CASSYHGAYEQYF.

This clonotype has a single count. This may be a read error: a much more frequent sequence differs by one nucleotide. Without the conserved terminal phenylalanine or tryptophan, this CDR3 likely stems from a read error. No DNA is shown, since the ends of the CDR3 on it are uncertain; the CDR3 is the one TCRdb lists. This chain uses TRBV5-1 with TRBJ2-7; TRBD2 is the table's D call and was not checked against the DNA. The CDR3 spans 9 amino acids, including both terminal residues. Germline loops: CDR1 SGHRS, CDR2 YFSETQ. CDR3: CASHWRGYC.

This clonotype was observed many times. The CDR3 loop reads CASSLGAVSTDTQYF. DNA for the CDR3: TGCGCCAGCAGCTTGGGAGCGGTTAGCACAGATACGCAGTATTTT. This chain uses TRBV5-1 with TRBJ2-3; D is possibly TRBD2 (5 bases). This CDR3 has 15 amino acids. V was clipped by 0 bases and J by 0 bases, with 8 bases between them. Germline V gene sequence: CDR1 SGHRS, CDR2 YFSETQ.

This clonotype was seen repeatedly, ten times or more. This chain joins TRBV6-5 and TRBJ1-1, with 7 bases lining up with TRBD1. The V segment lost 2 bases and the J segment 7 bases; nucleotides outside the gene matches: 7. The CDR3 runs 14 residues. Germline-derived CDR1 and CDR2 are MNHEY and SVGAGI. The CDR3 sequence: CASSYLSTGLEAFF. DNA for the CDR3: TGTGCCAGCAGTTACCTCTCGACAGGGCTTGAAGCTTTCTTT.

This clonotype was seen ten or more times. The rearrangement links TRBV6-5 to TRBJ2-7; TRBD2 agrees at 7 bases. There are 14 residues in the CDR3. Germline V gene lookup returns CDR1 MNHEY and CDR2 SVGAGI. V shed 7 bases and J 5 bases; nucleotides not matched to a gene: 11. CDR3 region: CASTQPGGSHEQYF. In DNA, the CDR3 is TGTGCCAGCACCCAACCGGGGGGATCCCACGAGCAGTACTTC.

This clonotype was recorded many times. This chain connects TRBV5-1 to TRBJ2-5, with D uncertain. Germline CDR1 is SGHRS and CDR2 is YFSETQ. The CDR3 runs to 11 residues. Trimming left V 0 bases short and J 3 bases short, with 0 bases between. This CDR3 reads CASSLEETQYF. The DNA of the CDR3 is TGCGCCAGCAGCTTGGAAGAGACCCAGTACTTC.

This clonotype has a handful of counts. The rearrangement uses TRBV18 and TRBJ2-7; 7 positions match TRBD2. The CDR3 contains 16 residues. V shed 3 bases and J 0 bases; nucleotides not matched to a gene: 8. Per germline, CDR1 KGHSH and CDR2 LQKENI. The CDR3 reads CASSPTTSAISYEQYF. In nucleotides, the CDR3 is TGTGCCAGCTCACCGACAACTAGCGCAATCTCCTACGAGCAGTACTTC. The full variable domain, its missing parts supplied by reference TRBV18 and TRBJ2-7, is NAGVMQNPRHLVRRRGQEARLRCSPMKGHSHVYWYRQLPEEGLKFMVYLQKENIIDESGMPKERFSAEFPKEGPSILRIQQVVRGDSAAYFCASSPTTSAISYEQYFGPGTRLTVT.

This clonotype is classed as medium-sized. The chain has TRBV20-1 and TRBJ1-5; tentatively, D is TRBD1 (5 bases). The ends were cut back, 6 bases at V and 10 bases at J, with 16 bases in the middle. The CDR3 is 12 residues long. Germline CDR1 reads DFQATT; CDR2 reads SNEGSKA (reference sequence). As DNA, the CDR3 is TGCAGTGCCCGGGGACCCGCATCACCCCAGCATTTT. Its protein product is CSARGPASPQHF.

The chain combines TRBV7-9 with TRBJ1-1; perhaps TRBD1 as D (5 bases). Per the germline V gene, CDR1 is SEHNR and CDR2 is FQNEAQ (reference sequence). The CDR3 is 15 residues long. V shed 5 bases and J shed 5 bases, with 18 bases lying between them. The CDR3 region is CASSPGWGRRTEAFF. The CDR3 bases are TGTGCCAGCAGCCCCGGTTGGGGCAGACGAACTGAAGCTTTCTTT.

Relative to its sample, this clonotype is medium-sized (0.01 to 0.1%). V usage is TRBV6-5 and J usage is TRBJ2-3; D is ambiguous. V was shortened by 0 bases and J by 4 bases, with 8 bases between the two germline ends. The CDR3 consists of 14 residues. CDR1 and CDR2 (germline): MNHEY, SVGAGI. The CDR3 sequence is CASSYSAEADTQYF. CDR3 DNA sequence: TGTGCCAGCAGTTACTCGGCAGAGGCAGATACGCAGTATTTT.

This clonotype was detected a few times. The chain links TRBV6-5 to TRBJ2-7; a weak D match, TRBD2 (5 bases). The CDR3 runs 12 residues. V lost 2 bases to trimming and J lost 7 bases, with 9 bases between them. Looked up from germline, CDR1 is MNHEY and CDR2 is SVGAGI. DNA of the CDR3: TGTGCCAGCAGTTACGGAGGAAGAGAGCAGTACTTC. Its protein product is CASSYGGREQYF.

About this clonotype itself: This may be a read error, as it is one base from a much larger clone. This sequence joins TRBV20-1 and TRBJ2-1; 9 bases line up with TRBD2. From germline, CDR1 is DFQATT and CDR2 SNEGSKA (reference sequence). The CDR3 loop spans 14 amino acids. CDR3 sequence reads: CSASGAGGWNVQFF. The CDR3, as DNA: TGCAGTGCTAGTGGGGCGGGAGGGTGGAATGTGCAGTTCTTC.